The entry below describes one T cell receptor (beta chain). What antigen it recognizes has not been identified. No quality values exist for individual bases; no much larger clone is one base distant. From cysteine to phenylalanine, the CDR3 is 14 amino acids long. The read is trimmed to its CDR3 DNA, 42 bases read in frame from base 1. V ends up 3 bases short and J 10 bases short, with an unmatched junction base count of 8. CDR1 is given as LNHDA and CDR2 as SQIVND, both from the germline V gene (reference sequence). The sample is drawn from a study of blood T cell repertoires in COVID-19 (dated by TCRdb to between 2020 and 2021). Background for the entire study: Collaborator samples came from the United States, Italy and Spain and covered acute and convalescent phases of COVID-19. The prospective study material was composed of cDNA or gDNA derived from T cells, B-cell-depleted T cells, or PBMCs. Subjects who had been exposed to COVID-19, were actively infected with it, or had recovered from it provided the deeply sampled blood TCRbeta repertoires that made up the dataset. The repertoires were released in a freely available public database meant as a resource for research on the immune response to SARS-CoV-2. The samples were drawn from the first 160 participants of the ongoing ImmuneRACE study and from 1,254 subjects provided by 6 global collaborators. Nearly every sample came with metadata listing a de-identified subject ID, COVID-19 status, age in years and sex. Where available, HLA class I and class II types were taken from metadata supplied by the sample provider and were not determined by assay-based typing.

Overall study outcomes, separate from this receptor: How much clinical and demographic metadata was included differed by source and by participant, and the metadata was provided uncurated.

Each collaborating institution followed its own protocols to collect whole blood in K2EDTA tubes. Collaborator samples were shipped for TCRbeta analysis as frozen whole blood, isolated PBMCs, or DNA extracted from either sample type. TCRbeta CDR3 regions were amplified from genomic DNA using the immunoSEQ Assay, a bias-controlled multiplex PCR. Turning to the authors' computational methods: Within the assay, amplification of reference gene primers was used to estimate how many nucleated cells each sample contained. To quantify the absolute abundance of each unique TCRbeta CDR3 rearrangement, sequence reads were collapsed and filtered. For each sample, productive Simpson clonality was calculated by taking the square root of Simpson's diversity index across productive rearrangements. What TCRdb holds here is the immuneACCESS table cut down to in-frame rearrangements. Part of the clones is not present; checked against another copy, under half of the missing clones reflect an unresolved V gene, and the others are unexplained. The V and J calls and the clone size are those of that table, but D and trimming were determined from the DNA. The sample has approximately 170,000 clones on record, approximately 78% of them singletons. The biggest ten clones account for 11% of the sample.

Rearrangement joined TRBV19 to TRBJ2-1, and TRBD2 matches 8 of the central bases. The sequenced material came from peripheral blood. The clonotype comes from a human donor in a cohort sampled during active COVID-19. The DNA sequence follows: TGTGCCAGTAGTATCCGGGAGGGCCCTCGAGAGCAGTTCTTC. Translated, this gives CASSIREGPREQFF. With the rest looked up from the reference TRBV19 and TRBJ2-1 genes rather than sequenced, the full variable domain is DGGITQSPKYLFRKEGQNVTLSCEQNLNHDAMYWYRQDPGQGLRLIYYSQIVNDFQKGDIAEGYSVSREKKESFPLTVTSAQKNPTAFYLCASSIREGPREQFFGPGTRLTVL.